These T cell receptor beta chains were read from a single sample in a study of OX40 agonist ivuxolimab in advanced cancers. The data were produced by immunoSEQ multiplex PCR, yet TCRdb's version contains in-frame clones alone and is incomplete. The profile shows 60,000 to 70,000 clones, 75% to 85% of them singletons. Material: CD4+ or CD8+ T cells sorted from blood, obtained in a trial of the OX40 agonist ivuxolimab. These receptor sequences come from an adult with an advanced solid tumor such as melanoma, head and neck, liver or kidney cancer. Each CDR3 is given with its conserved first and last residue. D genes are given only for firm matches. Size tells how often a clone was seen (once, few, many) or the class of an expanded clone, and some rows leave it out.

clone_size	v_call	d_call	j_call	cdr3_aa	cdr3_nt
few	TRBV7-8	.	TRBJ2-1	CASTLRPAGLIYNEQFF	TGTGCCAGCACCCTTAGGCCGGCGGGACTCATTTACAATGAGCAGTTCTTC
.	TRBV6-6	.	TRBJ2-7	CASSYRDRGPYEQYF	TGTGCCAGCAGTTACCGCGATCGGGGACCCTACGAGCAGTACTTC
.	TRBV6-4	TRBD2	TRBJ2-5	CAGRGGRRETQYF	TGTGCGGGGCGGGGCGGGAGACGAGAGACCCAGTACTTC
.	TRBV28	.	TRBJ2-1	CASSLVNNEQFF	TGTGCCAGCAGCCTGGTGAACAATGAGCAGTTCTTC
few	TRBV9	.	TRBJ1-3	CASSVDGYSGNTIYF	TGTGCCAGCAGCGTCGACGGTTACTCTGGAAACACCATATATTTT
.	TRBV6-4	TRBD2	TRBJ2-7	CASNEREKDYEQYF	TGTGCCAGCAACGAGCGGGAGAAGGACTACGAGCAGTACTTC
.	TRBV28	.	TRBJ1-5	CASSLSGGRGKPQHF	TGTGCCAGCAGTTTATCGGGTGGCAGGGGAAAGCCCCAGCATTTT
.	TRBV19	.	TRBJ1-2	CASSKDRRDYGYTF	TGTGCCAGTAGTAAGGACAGAAGAGACTATGGCTACACCTTC
.	TRBV23-1	.	TRBJ1-6	CASSQIIRTASSYNSPLHF	TGCGCCAGCAGTCAAATTATAAGGACAGCGAGCTCCTATAATTCACCCCTCCACTTT
once	TRBV19	.	TRBJ1-2	CASSDRPSDGYTF	TGTGCCAGTAGCGACAGGCCCTCCGATGGCTACACCTTC
.	TRBV5-1	TRBD1	TRBJ2-3	CASSLTTGGRDTQYF	TGCGCCAGCAGCTTGACGACAGGGGGCAGGGATACGCAGTATTTT
.	TRBV19	.	TRBJ1-2	CASSIYGGKYGYTF	TGTGCCAGTAGTATTTACGGAGGGAAATATGGCTACACCTTC
.	TRBV5-6	.	TRBJ1-4	CASSEIGATTNEKLFF	TGTGCCAGCAGCGAAATAGGGGCCACAACTAATGAAAAACTGTTTTTT
.	TRBV5-1	TRBD1	TRBJ2-5	CASSPWTGPSQETQYF	TGCGCCAGCAGCCCGTGGACAGGGCCCTCCCAAGAGACCCAGTACTTC
.	TRBV27	TRBD1	TRBJ2-5	CASSSTTPGQGRQETQYF	TGTGCCAGCAGTTCCACCACACCCGGACAGGGTCGTCAAGAGACCCAGTACTTC
.	TRBV11-2	.	TRBJ1-1	CASSPWTDVAFF	TGTGCCAGCAGCCCCTGGACAGACGTGGCTTTCTTT
.	TRBV2	.	TRBJ2-4	CASSEQGGLAKNIQYF	TGTGCCAGCAGTGAACAGGGGGGACTAGCCAAAAACATTCAGTACTTC
.	TRBV6-4	TRBD2	TRBJ2-3	CASKAGGSDTQYF	TGTGCCAGCAAAGCGGGAGGATCAGATACGCAGTATTTT
.	TRBV28	TRBD2	TRBJ2-5	CASSLIPSGRRGETQYF	TGTGCCAGCAGTTTAATCCCTAGCGGGAGGCGGGGTGAGACCCAGTACTTC
.	TRBV27	TRBD1	TRBJ1-6	CASSLSFTGGARPNSPLHF	TGTGCCAGCAGTTTATCGTTTACAGGGGGCGCGCGGCCTAATTCACCCCTCCACTTT
.	TRBV5-1	.	TRBJ1-2	CASSPIERGVNGYTF	TGCGCCAGCAGCCCTATAGAACGAGGTGTTAATGGCTACACCTTC
.	TRBV29-1	.	TRBJ2-2	CSVELGRGLNTGELFF	TGCAGCGTTGAGTTAGGTCGGGGACTCAACACCGGGGAGCTGTTTTTT
.	TRBV30	.	TRBJ2-7	CAWIKEGLGEQYF	TGTGCCTGGATAAAGGAGGGACTGGGCGAGCAGTACTTC
.	TRBV5-1	TRBD2	TRBJ2-5	CASSLGQTSGMTQETQYF	TGCGCCAGCAGCTTGGGACAAACTAGCGGGATGACTCAAGAGACCCAGTACTTC
.	TRBV30	TRBD2	TRBJ2-2	CAGGRTSGTTGELFF	TGTGCCGGGGGGAGGACTAGCGGGACGACCGGGGAGCTGTTTTTT
.	TRBV28	TRBD1	TRBJ2-1	CASSLGGRQGEQFF	TGTGCCAGCAGTTTAGGTGGGAGACAGGGTGAGCAGTTCTTC
.	TRBV6-5	.	TRBJ1-2	CASSFSIGGWQGGYTF	TGTGCCAGCAGTTTCTCAATAGGGGGATGGCAAGGTGGCTACACCTTC